This entry concerns a single T cell receptor (beta chain). Its target antigen remains unknown. A single base separates this from a much larger clone, so it may be a read error. The data originate from a study of metastatic and nonmetastatic thyroid tumors (dated by TCRdb to about 2020). Regarding the research as a whole: For patients with malignant and with benign thyroid disease, the researchers compared repertoires between peripheral blood samples and tumor or nodule tissue samples. General findings and caveats noted by the study authors: TCR beta diversity was reported as significantly higher in malignant tumors than in benign nodules, in both blood and tumor samples.

Libraries were made using PCR. These reads were obtained on an Illumina HiSeq 4000. High-throughput sequencing was used to profile the CDR3 region of the TCR beta-chain in every patient. As for the original processing: CDR3 differences across clinicopathological groups were used to build a classifier for discriminating distant-metastatic papillary thyroid cancer patients. To measure repertoire diversity the researchers used the Shannon index, while the Morisita-Horn index served to gauge how similar the tumor and blood repertoires were. Starting from the raw public reads, TCRdb applied fastp trimming at Q25, assembled clones with MiXCR and retained in-frame beta chains. The V and J calls, along with clone size, are taken from TCRdb and not from the paper's own processing. The sample records 30,000 to 40,000 clones, around a fifth of which are singletons. The ten most abundant clones make up around 20% of the sample.

No treatment had been received by any patient before thyroid surgery. Patient clinical samples collected from the early 2010s to the late 2010s were retrospectively analysed using T-cell receptor beta sequencing. Sequencing was performed on blood. The sequence was obtained from a female donor with papillary thyroid cancer or a benign thyroid nodule (not recorded which). Some clones in this sample may be carry-over from other donors' samples.

The DNA is TGTGCCAGCAGCGTAGCGGGAGTGTGGGGCTACCTGGGCACAGATACGCAGTATTTT. This codes for CASSVAGVWGYLGTDTQYF. This chain is built from TRBV9 and TRBJ2-3; perhaps TRBD2 is the D gene, with 6 bases matching. CDR1 and CDR2, per the germline V gene, are SGDLS and YYNGEE. V loses 0 bases of germline sequence and J loses 1 base, and the interval between the two ends is 21 bases. Counted from cysteine to phenylalanine, this CDR3 has 19 amino acids. This entry keeps only the CDR3 DNA: 57 bases, framed from base 1. The entire variable domain, with the stretches around the CDR3 drawn from the reference TRBV9 and TRBJ2-3 proteins, is DSGVTQTPKHLITATGQRVTLRCSPRSGDLSVYWYQQSLDQGLQFLIQYYNGEERAKGNILERFSAQQFPDLHSELNLSSLELGDSALYFCASSVAGVWGYLGTDTQYFGPGTRLTVL.